These 13 T cell receptor beta chains came from one sample sequenced in a study of blood T cell repertoires in COVID-19. Sequenced by immunoSEQ multiplex PCR; TCRdb stores in-frame clones only, minus some. This sample carries about 170,000 clones, 80% to 85% of them seen once, and the ten largest clones take 2.6%. Sequenced material: peripheral blood. Receptors originate from a human donor with acute or convalescent COVID-19. The donor label of this sample is uncertain.

The gene calls are TRBV19 and TRBJ1-3; 11 bases map to TRBD1. Germline loops: CDR1 LNHDA, CDR2 SQIVND (reference sequence). V gave up 4 bases and J gave up 1 base; unmatched junction bases: 6. The CDR3 is 17 amino acids. The CDR3 nucleotides read TGTGCCAGTAGTACCCCGGGACAGGGGGTATCTGGAAACACCATATATTTT. Translation gives CASSTPGQGVSGNTIYF.

V gene TRBV30 combines with J gene TRBJ1-2; the match to TRBD1 covers 7 bases. Unmatched junction bases numbered 8, after V lost 5 bases and J lost 2 bases. This CDR3 is 14 amino acids long. Germline-derived CDR1 and CDR2 are GTSNPN and SVGIG (reference sequence). The chain's CDR3 is CAWVNRGANYGYTF. The DNA of the CDR3 is TGTGCCTGGGTCAACAGGGGAGCGAACTATGGCTACACCTTC.

The rearrangement joins TRBV30 to TRBJ2-1; TRBD2 matches 7 bases. V trimming: 8 bases; J trimming: 3 bases; junction bases outside the gene matches: 4. This CDR3 is 12 amino acids long. Looked up from germline, CDR1 is GTSNPN and CDR2 is SVGIG (reference sequence). CDR3 protein: CAMGGSYNEQFF. The CDR3 DNA is TGTGCCATGGGGGGGAGCTACAATGAGCAGTTCTTC.

The CDR3 spells CAVTGGQEVRSNQPQHF. The CDR3 nucleotides are TGCGCCGTAACCGGGGGACAGGAGGTTCGTAGCAATCAGCCCCAGCATTTT. The chain has TRBV23-1 and TRBJ1-5, with 8 bases fitting TRBD1. TRBV23-1 is classed as an ORF, of uncertain function. This CDR3 has 17 amino acids. Unmatched junction bases numbered 15, after V lost 11 bases and J lost 0 bases.

The V call is TRBV20-1, the J call TRBJ1-6; TRBD1 might be the D (6 bases). The ends were cut back, 0 bases at V and 14 bases at J, with 8 bases in the middle. This CDR3 has 11 amino acids. Per germline, CDR1 DFQATT and CDR2 SNEGSKA (reference sequence). This CDR3 is CSARDQGTLHF. Here the CDR3 DNA reads TGCAGTGCTAGAGATCAGGGGACCCTCCACTTT.

This clone has a single count. The chain uses TRBV13 and TRBJ1-4, with D maybe TRBD1 (5 bases). The CDR3 length is 14 residues. Germline V gene sequence: CDR1 PRHDT, CDR2 FYEKMQ (reference sequence). The V end was cut by 3 bases, the J end by 8 bases, with 13 bases between. The CDR3 here is CASSLGRGYEKLFF. The CDR3 DNA follows: TGTGCCAGCAGCTTGGGAAGGGGTTACGAAAAACTGTTTTTT.

The V and J genes are TRBV18 and TRBJ1-1, with D possibly TRBD1 on 5 matching bases. The V gene's germline CDR1 is KGHSH and CDR2 LQKENI. The CDR3 consists of 13 residues. V was pared by 6 bases and J by 2 bases, with 10 bases between. The CDR3 here is CASSLTDNTEAFF. CDR3 nucleotide sequence: TGTGCCAGCTCGCTGACAGACAACACTGAAGCTTTCTTT.

The chain combines TRBV6-4 with TRBJ2-1; 7 nucleotides match TRBD1. CDR3 length equals 15 residues. With 3 bases clipped from V and 5 bases from J, the junction kept 7 bases outside the gene matches. Looked up from germline, CDR1 is MRHNA and CDR2 is SNTAGT. The chain's CDR3 is CASSEEGAADNEQFF. Here the CDR3 DNA reads TGTGCCAGCAGTGAAGAGGGGGCGGCCGACAATGAGCAGTTCTTC.

The CDR3 spells CASRPPTSGTSEQFF. CDR3 sequence (DNA): TGTGCCAGCAGACCCCCCACTAGCGGTACTTCGGAGCAGTTCTTC. This chain joins TRBV6-5 and TRBJ2-1; 8 bases fit TRBD2. V trimming: 6 bases; J trimming: 10 bases; junction bases outside the gene matches: 14. Looked up from germline, CDR1 is MNHEY and CDR2 is SVGAGI. The CDR3 has 15 amino acids.

The chain combines TRBV6-5 with TRBJ2-6; maybe TRBD2 (5 bases). CDR3 length: 15 amino acids. The V and J ends lost 2 bases and 4 bases respectively, with 9 bases between them. In germline, CDR1 is MNHEY, CDR2 SVGAGI. CDR3 sequence (DNA): TGTGCCAGCAGTTACAGCGGTGACGGGGCCAACGTCCTGACTTTC. It specifies CASSYSGDGANVLTF.

The chain joins TRBV15 to TRBJ1-1; D possibly corresponds to TRBD1 (5 bases). The CDR3 length is 14 residues. Trimming took 7 bases from V and 5 from J, leaving 17 bases between them. CDR1 LNHNV and CDR2 YYDKDF come from the germline V gene (reference sequence). The CDR3 sequence is CATTSLVGRTEAFF. CDR3 nucleotides: TGTGCCACCACCTCGTTAGTGGGGCGGACTGAAGCTTTCTTT.

J is TRBJ1-2 and V is TRBV19; perhaps TRBD1 as D (6 bases). The CDR3 has 14 residues. From germline, CDR1 is LNHDA and CDR2 SQIVND (reference sequence). The V end lost 6 bases, the J end lost 4 bases, and 15 bases lay between the germline ends. This chain's CDR3 is CASSGDMGSYGYTF. DNA for the CDR3: TGTGCCAGTAGCGGGGACATGGGATCCTATGGCTACACCTTC. Filled out from reference TRBV19 and TRBJ1-2, the complete variable domain reads DGGITQSPKYLFRKEGQNVTLSCEQNLNHDAMYWYRQDPGQGLRLIYYSQIVNDFQKGDIAEGYSVSREKKESFPLTVTSAQKNPTAFYLCASSGDMGSYGYTFGSGTRLTVV.

This chain links TRBV6-2 or TRBV6-3 with TRBJ1-5; weak D call: TRBD1 (6 bases). V was clipped by 0 bases and J by 1 base, with 16 bases between them. Germline CDR1 reads MNHEY; CDR2 reads SVGEGT. The CDR3 runs 18 residues. DNA of the CDR3: TGTGCCAGCAGTTACTCGAACGGGGGGGCTCGGAGCAATCAGCCCCAGCATTTT. This translates into CASSYSNGGARSNQPQHF.